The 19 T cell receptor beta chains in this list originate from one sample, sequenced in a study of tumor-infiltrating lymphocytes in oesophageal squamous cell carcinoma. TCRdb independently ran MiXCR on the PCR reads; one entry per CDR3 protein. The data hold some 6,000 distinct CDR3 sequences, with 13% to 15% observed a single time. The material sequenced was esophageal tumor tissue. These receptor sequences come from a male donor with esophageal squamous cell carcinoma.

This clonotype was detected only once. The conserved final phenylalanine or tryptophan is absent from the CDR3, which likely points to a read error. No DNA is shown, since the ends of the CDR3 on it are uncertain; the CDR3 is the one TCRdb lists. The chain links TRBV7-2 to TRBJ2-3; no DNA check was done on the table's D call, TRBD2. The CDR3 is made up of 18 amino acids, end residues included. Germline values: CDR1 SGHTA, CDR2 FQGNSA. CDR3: CASSSRTSGSQETQYFGP.

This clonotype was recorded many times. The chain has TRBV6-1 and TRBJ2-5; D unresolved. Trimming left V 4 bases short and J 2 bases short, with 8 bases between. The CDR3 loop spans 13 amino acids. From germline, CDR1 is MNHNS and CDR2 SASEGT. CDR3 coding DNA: TGTGCCAGCAGTGCGATAGTACAAGAGACCCAGTACTTC. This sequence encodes CASSAIVQETQYF.

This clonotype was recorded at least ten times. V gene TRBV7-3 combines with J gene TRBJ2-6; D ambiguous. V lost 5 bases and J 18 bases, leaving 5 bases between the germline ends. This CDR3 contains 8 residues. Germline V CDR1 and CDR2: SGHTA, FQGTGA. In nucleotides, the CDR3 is TGTGCCAGCAGCGTGGGGACTTTC. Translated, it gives CASSVGTF.

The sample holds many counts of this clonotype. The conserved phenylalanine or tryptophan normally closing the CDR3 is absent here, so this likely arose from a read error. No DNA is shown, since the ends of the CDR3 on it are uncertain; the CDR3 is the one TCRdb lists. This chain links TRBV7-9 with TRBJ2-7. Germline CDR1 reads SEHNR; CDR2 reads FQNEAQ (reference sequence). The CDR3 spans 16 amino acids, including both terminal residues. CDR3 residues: CASSYTKESRGYTFGS.

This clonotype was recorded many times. Here the CDR3 reads CASRLLGTGNQPQHF. DNA of the CDR3: TGTGCCAGCAGACTACTCGGGACAGGGAATCAGCCCCAGCATTTT. The chain uses TRBV6-2 or TRBV6-3 and TRBJ1-5, with TRBD1 matching over 9 bases. The CDR3 is 15 amino acids. Germline lookup yields CDR1 MNHEY and CDR2 SVGEGT. With 6 bases clipped from V and 4 bases from J, the junction kept 7 bases outside the gene matches.

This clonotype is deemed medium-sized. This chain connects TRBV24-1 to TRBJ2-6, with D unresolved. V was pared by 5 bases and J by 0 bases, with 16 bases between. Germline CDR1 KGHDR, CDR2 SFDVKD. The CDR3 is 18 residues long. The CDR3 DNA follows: TGTGCCACCAGTGCGTCGGCAGTCCCCAACTCTGGGGCCAACGTCCTGACTTTC. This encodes CATSASAVPNSGANVLTF.

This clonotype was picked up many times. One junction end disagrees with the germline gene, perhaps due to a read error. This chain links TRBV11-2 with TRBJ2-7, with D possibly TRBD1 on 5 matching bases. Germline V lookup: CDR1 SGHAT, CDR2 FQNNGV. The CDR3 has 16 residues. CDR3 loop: CASSLGRGAGHSPLHF. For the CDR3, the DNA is TGTGCCAGCAGCTTAGGTCGTGGGGCCGGACATTCACCCCTCCACTTC.

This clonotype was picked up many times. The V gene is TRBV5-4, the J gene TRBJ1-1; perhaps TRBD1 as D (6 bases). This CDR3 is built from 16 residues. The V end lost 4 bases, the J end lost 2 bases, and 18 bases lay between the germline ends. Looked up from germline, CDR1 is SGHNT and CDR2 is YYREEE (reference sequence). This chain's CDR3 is CASSGGPFKTNTEAFF. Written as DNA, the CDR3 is TGTGCCAGCAGCGGGGGGCCATTTAAGACCAACACTGAAGCTTTCTTT. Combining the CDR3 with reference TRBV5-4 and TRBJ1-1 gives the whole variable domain ETGVTQSPTHLIKTRGQQVTLRCSSQSGHNTVSWYQQALGQGPQFIFQYYREEENGRGNFPPRFSGLQFPNYSSELNVNALELDDSALYLCASSGGPFKTNTEAFFGQGTRLTVV.

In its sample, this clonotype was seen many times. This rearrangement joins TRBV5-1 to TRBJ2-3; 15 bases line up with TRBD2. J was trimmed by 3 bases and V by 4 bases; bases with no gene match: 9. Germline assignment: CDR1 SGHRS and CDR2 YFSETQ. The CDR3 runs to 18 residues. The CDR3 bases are TGCGCCAGCAGCCCCGGACTAGCGGGGGGGCCAGCAACAGATACGCAGTATTTT. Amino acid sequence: CASSPGLAGGPATDTQYF.

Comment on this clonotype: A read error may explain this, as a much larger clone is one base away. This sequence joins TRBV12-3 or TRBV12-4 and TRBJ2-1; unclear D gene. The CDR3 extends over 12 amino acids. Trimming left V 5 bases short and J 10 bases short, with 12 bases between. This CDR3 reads CASSLQPYEQFF. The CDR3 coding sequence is TGTGCCAGCAGTCTACAGCCATACGAGCAGTTCTTC.

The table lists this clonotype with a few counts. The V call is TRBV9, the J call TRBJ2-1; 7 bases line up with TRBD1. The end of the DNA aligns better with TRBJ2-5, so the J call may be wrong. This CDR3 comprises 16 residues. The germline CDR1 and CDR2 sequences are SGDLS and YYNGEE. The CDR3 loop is CASSVGTTGYGETQYF. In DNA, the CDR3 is TGTGCCAGCAGCGTAGGGACGACAGGGTATGGGGAGACCCAGTACTTC.

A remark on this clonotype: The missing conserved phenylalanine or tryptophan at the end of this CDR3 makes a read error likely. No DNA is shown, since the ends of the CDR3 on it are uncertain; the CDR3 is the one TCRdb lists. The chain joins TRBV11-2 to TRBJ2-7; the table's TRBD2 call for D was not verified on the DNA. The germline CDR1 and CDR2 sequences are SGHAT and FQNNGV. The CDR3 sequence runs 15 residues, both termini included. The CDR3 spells CASSLDVGLEQYFGS.

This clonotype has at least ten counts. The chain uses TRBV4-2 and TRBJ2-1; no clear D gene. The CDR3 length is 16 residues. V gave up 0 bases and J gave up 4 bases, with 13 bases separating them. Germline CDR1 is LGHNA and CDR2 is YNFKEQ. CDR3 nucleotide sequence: TGTGCCAGCAGCCAAGAAACGGCTGGAAGATACAATGAGCAGTTCTTC. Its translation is CASSQETAGRYNEQFF.

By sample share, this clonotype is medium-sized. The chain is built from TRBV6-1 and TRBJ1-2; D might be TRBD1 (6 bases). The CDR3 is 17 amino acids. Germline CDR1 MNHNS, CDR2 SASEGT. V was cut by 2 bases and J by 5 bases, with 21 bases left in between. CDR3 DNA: TGTGCCAGCAGTGAAATCGAGACAGGTTTCATCGGTTATGGCTACACCTTC. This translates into CASSEIETGFIGYGYTF.

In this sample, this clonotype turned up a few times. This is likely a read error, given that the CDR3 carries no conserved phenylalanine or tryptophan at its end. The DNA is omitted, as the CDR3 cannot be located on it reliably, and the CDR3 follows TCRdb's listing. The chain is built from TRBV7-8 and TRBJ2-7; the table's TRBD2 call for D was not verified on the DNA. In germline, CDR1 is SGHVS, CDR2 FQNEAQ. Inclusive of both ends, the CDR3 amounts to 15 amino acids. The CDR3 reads CASSFTGGSGYTFGS.

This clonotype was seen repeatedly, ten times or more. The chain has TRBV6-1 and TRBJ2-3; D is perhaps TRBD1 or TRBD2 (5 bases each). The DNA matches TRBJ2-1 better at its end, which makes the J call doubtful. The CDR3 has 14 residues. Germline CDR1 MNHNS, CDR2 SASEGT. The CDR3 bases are TGTGCCAGCAGAACCAGGGACGGGAACTACGGGCAGTTCTTC. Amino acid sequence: CASRTRDGNYGQFF.

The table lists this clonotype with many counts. The CDR3 protein is CASSLAGTTLNIQYF. The CDR3 bases are TGCGCCAGCAGCTTAGCAGGGACGACTCTAAACATTCAGTACTTC. V is TRBV5-1 and J is TRBJ2-4; D is perhaps TRBD1 or TRBD2 (5 bases each). Looked up from germline, CDR1 is SGHRS and CDR2 is YFSETQ. V dropped 2 bases and J dropped 6 bases, with 15 bases sitting between them. This CDR3 is built from 15 residues.

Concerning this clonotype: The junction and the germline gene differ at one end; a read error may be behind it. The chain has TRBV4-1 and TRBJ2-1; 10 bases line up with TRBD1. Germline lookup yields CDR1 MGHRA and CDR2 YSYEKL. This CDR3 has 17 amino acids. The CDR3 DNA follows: TGCGCCAGCAGCCATCGCGGGACAGGGGCTGCTAATTCACCCCTCCACTTC. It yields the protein CASSHRGTGAANSPLHF.

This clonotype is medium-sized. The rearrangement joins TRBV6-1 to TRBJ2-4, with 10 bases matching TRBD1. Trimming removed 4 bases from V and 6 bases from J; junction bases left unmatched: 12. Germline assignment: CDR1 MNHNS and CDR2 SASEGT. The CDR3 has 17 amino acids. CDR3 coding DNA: TGTGCCAGCAGTGTGCGCATGACAGGGGGCGAGGGAAACATTCAGTACTTC. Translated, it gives CASSVRMTGGEGNIQYF.